These T cell receptor beta chains were read from a single sample in a study of long-term antiretroviral therapy in people with HIV. The method was immunoSEQ multiplex PCR; TCRdb's version includes in-frame clones alone and lacks a portion of them. This sample has 15,000 to 20,000 clones; around 85% occur once, and the top ten carry about 16%. This sample comprised unsorted PBMCs, obtained just before starting antiretroviral therapy. The receptor source for this set is a man aged 35 to 55 with HIV. The conserved cysteine and the conserved F or W are not part of the CDR3 here.

V: TRBV5-1
J: TRBJ2-1
CDR3: ASSLPSGDNEQF

V: TRBV12-5
J: NA
CDR3: ASGFGDRVSEQY

V: TRBV19
J: TRBJ1-4
CDR3: ASSIGGFGEKLF

V: TRBV30
J: TRBJ1-2
CDR3: AWSQRFGYT

V: TRBV9
J: TRBJ2-2
CDR3: ASSVASAHNTGELF

V: TRBV7-2
J: TRBJ2-3
CDR3: ASSLGTSGGAIDTQY

V: TRBV7-9
J: TRBJ2-5
CDR3: ASSLGVAPQETQY

V: TRBV9
J: TRBJ2-3
CDR3: ASSVEHLSTDTQY

V: TRBV13
J: TRBJ1-2
CDR3: ASSYLGVNYGYT

V: TRBV6-1
J: TRBJ2-7
CDR3: ASSEASGSSYEQY

V: TRBV5-1
J: TRBJ1-1
CDR3: ASSLLSGTGGEAF

V: TRBV7-9
J: TRBJ2-2
CDR3: ASSFGQVTGELF

V: TRBV11-2
J: TRBJ1-6
CDR3: ASSSRQGGSPLH

V: TRBV18
J: TRBJ2-7
CDR3: ASSPATREQY

V: TRBV10-3
J: TRBJ2-1
CDR3: AISEVAVSYNEQF

V: TRBV4-1
J: TRBJ2-1
CDR3: ASSQDAGASYNEQF

V: TRBV29-1
J: TRBJ2-1
CDR3: SVGAGSGAYNEQF

V: TRBV5-6
J: TRBJ1-1
CDR3: ASSSGGNPEAF

V: TRBV5-1
J: TRBJ1-2
CDR3: ASSSLGQAAQQNGYT

V: TRBV11-2
J: TRBJ2-7
CDR3: ASSLVGGYEQY

V: TRBV6-1
J: TRBJ1-1
CDR3: ASSEASPYRVGTEAF

V: TRBV9
J: TRBJ2-7
CDR3: ASSALLTGTSSPLY